The rows below give T cell receptor beta chains drawn from one sample of a study of glioma-infiltrating T cells. TCRdb re-derived calls from the multiplex PCR reads in MiXCR, one entry per CDR3 protein. The repertoire holds approximately 140,000 distinct CDR3 sequences, with under 25% as singletons. Sequenced sample: glioma tissue, nonneoplastic brain tissue, or PBMCs (not recorded which). Receptor source: a human donor with low-grade glioma or glioblastoma, undergoing nonglioma brain surgery, or in good health (not recorded which). Each CDR3 is given with its conserved first and last residue. The order of the fields is clone size, V gene, D gene, J gene, CDR3 protein, CDR3 DNA. A D gene is named only where the DNA matches it firmly. Clone size is not always given. Where it is, it says once, few, many or a class for expanded clones.

>-|TRBV18|TRBD1|TRBJ1-5
CASSPTGEPQHF
TGTGCCAGCTCGCCAACAGGGGAGCCCCAGCATTTT
>-|TRBV2|-|TRBJ1-1
CASSDIDLEAFF
TGTGCCAGCAGTGATATAGACCTTGAAGCTTTCTTT
>many|TRBV12-3/TRBV12-4|-|TRBJ1-5
CASSFQLINQPQHF
TGTGCCAGCAGTTTCCAGTTAATCAATCAGCCCCAGCATTTT
>many|TRBV19|TRBD1|TRBJ1-5
CASSFRDSTNQGQHF
TGTGCCAGTAGTTTCCGGGACAGTACGAATCAAGGGCAGCATTTT
>-|TRBV4-2|-|TRBJ2-3
CASSQELERRQYF
TGTGCCAGCAGCCAGGAACTAGAGCGAAGGCAGTATTTT
>few|TRBV4-1|-|TRBJ1-6
CASSLTSEDSYNSPLHF
TGCGCCAGCAGCCTGACATCCGAGGACTCCTATAATTCACCCCTCCACTTT
>few|TRBV20-1|-|TRBJ2-2
CSARLGITGELFF
TGCAGTGCTAGATTGGGCATCACCGGGGAGCTGTTTTTT
>many|TRBV27|-|TRBJ2-3
CAARRGGQATTDTQYF
TGTGCCGCTCGCCGGGGGGGACAGGCGACCACAGATACGCAGTATTTT
>few|TRBV25-1|-|TRBJ2-2
CASSDFWKGNTGELFF
TGTGCCAGCAGTGATTTCTGGAAGGGAAACACCGGGGAGCTGTTTTTT
>many|TRBV6-1|TRBD1|TRBJ2-3
CASSTGQGGDTQYF
TGTGCCAGCAGCACGGGACAGGGAGGAGATACGCAGTATTTT
>-|TRBV18|TRBD1|TRBJ2-5
CASSVGTGGQTQYF
TGTGCCAGCTCCGTCGGGACAGGGGGACAGACCCAGTACTTC
>-|TRBV18|-|TRBJ2-3
CASSRRDQLGDTQYF
TGTGCCAGCTCTCGCCGGGACCAGCTGGGTGATACGCAGTATTTT
>-|TRBV10-3|-|TRBJ2-2
CAIKWNTGELFF
TGTGCCATCAAATGGAACACCGGGGAGCTGTTTTTT
>once|TRBV10-3|TRBD2|TRBJ2-3
CAISEARLAGGTDTQYF
TGTGCCATCAGTGAAGCCCGACTAGCGGGGGGGACAGATACGCAGTATTTT
>-|TRBV6-1|-|TRBJ1-5
CASSRVNQPQHF
TGTGCCAGCAGTCGTGTCAATCAGCCCCAGCATTTT
>many|TRBV6-1|-|TRBJ1-2
CASSRTRYGYTF
TGTGCCAGCAGCAGGACTCGCTATGGCTACACCTTC
>many|TRBV6-1|-|TRBJ1-1
CASSWGHLNTEAFF
TGTGCCAGCAGTTGGGGACATTTGAACACTGAAGCTTTCTTT
>many|TRBV20-1|TRBD1|TRBJ1-5
CSASTPGQRNQPQHF
TGCAGTGCTTCTACTCCGGGACAGAGAAATCAGCCCCAGCATTTT
>-|TRBV12-3/TRBV12-4|-|TRBJ2-5
CASSLDTGETQYF
TGTGCCAGCAGTTTAGACACCGGGGAGACCCAGTACTTC
>many|TRBV24-1|-|TRBJ2-1
CATSDPSGPQFF
TGTGCCACCAGTGATCCCTCGGGTCCTCAGTTCTTC
>few|TRBV10-3|TRBD1|TRBJ1-1
CAIRWTGETEAFF
TGTGCCATCAGATGGACAGGGGAAACTGAAGCTTTCTTT
>few|TRBV24-1|TRBD2|TRBJ2-1
CATSEQRGGYNEQFF
TGTGCCACCAGTGAGCAGCGGGGGGGTTACAATGAGCAGTTCTTC
>few|TRBV3-1|-|TRBJ2-3
CASSQVGGGRSTDTQYF
TGTGCCAGCAGCCAAGTTGGGGGGGGGCGTAGCACAGATACGCAGTATTTT
>few|TRBV6-1|TRBD1|TRBJ1-1
CASSKRTGGKNTEAFF
TGTGCCAGCAGTAAACGGACAGGGGGGAAGAACACTGAAGCTTTCTTT
>many|TRBV15|-|TRBJ2-5
CATSRDRADQETQYF
TGTGCCACCAGCAGAGATCGGGCAGACCAAGAGACCCAGTACTTC
>-|TRBV7-6|-|TRBJ2-3
CASSPGAATDTQYF
TGTGCCAGCAGCCCCGGGGCGGCCACAGATACGCAGTATTTT
>few|TRBV20-1|-|TRBJ2-1
CSAPDPTYSEQFF
TGCAGTGCCCCGGACCCAACCTACAGTGAGCAGTTCTTC
>many|TRBV7-6|-|TRBJ1-1
CASSLDLTEAFF
TGTGCCAGCAGCCTAGACCTCACTGAAGCTTTCTTT
>-|TRBV7-9|-|TRBJ1-1
CASSLEARGSGEAFF
TGTGCCAGCAGCTTAGAGGCCAGGGGATCAGGGGAAGCTTTCTTT